The 12 T cell receptor beta chains listed next were all sequenced from one sample in a study of cytomegalovirus exposure and HLA in healthy donors. PCR involved 60 Vbeta and 13 Jbeta primers. Only in-frame clones appear in the TCRdb table, and some are missing; sequencing was by immunoSEQ multiplex PCR. The sample yields 150,000 to 200,000 clones, around 78% seen once. Specimen: PBMCs. The receptor set was obtained from a woman in her 30s in good health and CMV-seropositive.

The chain employs TRBV19 and TRBJ1-1, with 7 bases lining up with TRBD1. Germline V gives CDR1 LNHDA, CDR2 SQIVND (reference sequence). This CDR3 is 15 amino acids long. The ends lost 4 bases at V and 0 bases at J; junction bases unmatched: 5. The CDR3 reads CASSNRQGMNTEAFF. The CDR3 nucleotides read TGTGCCAGTAGTAACCGACAGGGTATGAACACTGAAGCTTTCTTT.

This clone was found a few times. This chain connects TRBV30 to TRBJ1-2; TRBD1 is a possible D gene (6 bases). This CDR3 comprises 15 residues. V was shortened by 1 base and J by 3 bases, with 15 bases between the two germline ends. Germline V CDR1 and CDR2: GTSNPN, SVGIG (reference sequence). For the CDR3, the DNA is TGTGCCTGGAGTGGTCCGCCAGGGGCAGACTATGGCTACACCTTC. This sequence encodes CAWSGPPGADYGYTF.

The CDR3, as DNA: TGTGCCAGCGGTGGACAGGCCAATCAGCCCCAGCATTTT. Encoded protein: CASGGQANQPQHF. The gene calls are TRBV2 and TRBJ1-5, with TRBD1 matching 7 bases. CDR1 and CDR2 (germline): SNHLY, FYNNEI. This CDR3 has 13 amino acids. V dropped 8 bases and J dropped 3; count of bases not matched to a gene: 4.

V and J are TRBV5-1 and TRBJ1-2, with 8 bases fitting TRBD1. J gave up 7 bases and V 3 bases, and 11 bases lay outside the gene matches. Germline lookup yields CDR1 SGHRS and CDR2 YFSETQ. The CDR3 has 15 residues. CDR3: CASSSGAGGSFGYTF. In nucleotides, the CDR3 is TGCGCCAGCAGCTCAGGGGCAGGGGGCTCTTTTGGCTACACCTTC. Full variable domain (rest looked up from reference TRBV5-1 and TRBJ1-2): KAGVTQTPRYLIKTRGQQVTLSCSPISGHRSVSWYQQTPGQGLQFLFEYFSETQRNKGNFPGRFSGRQFSNSRSEMNVSTLELGDSALYLCASSSGAGGSFGYTFGSGTRLTVV.

V and J are TRBV9 and TRBJ2-3; no clear D gene. Germline V CDR1 and CDR2: SGDLS, YYNGEE. CDR3 length: 13 residues. V dropped 0 bases and J dropped 5 bases, with 7 bases sitting between them. DNA for the CDR3: TGTGCCAGCAGCGTAGCACAGCAAGATACGCAGTATTTT. It is translated as CASSVAQQDTQYF.

This clone appeared a single time. V gene TRBV5-1 combines with J gene TRBJ2-7; 9 bases are a match to TRBD1. The V segment lost 6 bases and the J segment 1 base; nucleotides outside the gene matches: 5. Germline V CDR1 and CDR2: SGHRS, YFSETQ. The CDR3 consists of 14 residues. CDR3: CASKGQGPSYEQYF. The CDR3 nucleotides are TGCGCCAGCAAGGGACAGGGACCTTCCTACGAGCAGTACTTC.

The sample holds a few counts of this clone. V is TRBV7-2 and J is TRBJ1-4, with unresolved D. CDR1 and CDR2 (germline): SGHTA, FQGNSA. The CDR3 is 14 residues long. V lost 1 base to trimming and J lost 7 bases, with 10 bases between them. The CDR3 DNA sequence: TGTGCCAGCAGCTTAGGCTCCCGAGGTGAAAAACTGTTTTTT. It specifies CASSLGSRGEKLFF.

The chain carries TRBV28 and TRBJ1-2; no definite D call. The CDR3 totals 15 residues. The V end was cut by 3 bases, the J end by 2 bases, with 13 bases between. The V gene's germline CDR1 is MDHEN and CDR2 SYDVKM. CDR3 bases: TGTGCCAGCAGTTTCTCCCCCGGAGGAAACTATGGCTACACCTTC. This sequence encodes CASSFSPGGNYGYTF.

This sequence joins TRBV6-1 and TRBJ1-5; D is perhaps TRBD1 (6 bases). Germline V gives CDR1 MNHNS, CDR2 SASEGT. This CDR3 is 13 amino acids long. V lost 6 bases to trimming and J lost 6 bases, with 12 bases between them. CDR3 sequence (DNA): TGTGCCAGCAGGAAAGGGGGGGGTCAGCCCCAGCATTTT. Amino acids: CASRKGGGQPQHF.

The chain recombines TRBV5-1 with TRBJ1-5; D ambiguous. Trimming shortened V by 3 bases and J by 4 bases, and 11 bases separated the two germline ends. This CDR3 region has 14 residues. The germline V gene has CDR1 SGHRS and CDR2 YFSETQ. The CDR3 region is CASSSGGINQPQHF. The CDR3, as DNA: TGCGCCAGCAGCTCTGGAGGCATTAATCAGCCCCAGCATTTT.

A few counts support this clone. The chain combines TRBV15 with TRBJ2-2; D gene ambiguous. Per the germline V gene, CDR1 is LNHNV and CDR2 is YYDKDF (reference sequence). The V end was cut by 7 bases, the J end by 5 bases, with 11 bases between. The CDR3 has 13 residues. The CDR3 DNA is TGTGCCACCATGACTCATGGTACCGGGGAGCTGTTTTTT. It translates to CATMTHGTGELFF.

The chain employs TRBV4-3 and TRBJ1-6; D possibly corresponds to TRBD1 (5 bases). This CDR3 contains 16 residues. CDR1 is LGHNA and CDR2 is YSLEER in the germline V gene. The V end was cut by 4 bases, the J end by 7 bases, with 17 bases between. The DNA for the CDR3 is TGCGCCAGCAGCCTGGCGTGGGGCGGCAGAAATTCACCCCTCCACTTT. It specifies CASSLAWGGRNSPLHF.